This record concerns one T cell receptor beta chain sequence. Clones were read by immunoSEQ multiplex PCR, and TCRdb kept only the in-frame ones, dropping some. The repertoire includes 35,000 to 50,000 clones, around 80% of them detected once, and about 0.64% sits in the top ten. The data were taken from a study of T cell changes during pregnancy in multiple sclerosis. Germline CDR1 reads MRHNA; CDR2 reads SNTAGT. This CDR3 is built from 13 residues. Trimming took 6 bases from V and 5 from J; bases not matched to a gene: 4. This TCR was sampled from a female donor with multiple sclerosis, enrolled in a pregnancy study. The chain has TRBV6-4 and TRBJ1-5, with 7 nucleotides matching TRBD1. Here the sequenced sample was CD4+ T cells from peripheral blood mononuclear cells, taken before pregnancy. The CDR3 nucleotides read TGTGCCAGCAGCGCAACAGGGGATCAGCCCCAGCATTTT. Its translation: CASSATGDQPQHF.